This TCR beta chain was captured by sequencing in a study of T cell responses to AZD1222 COVID-19 vaccine. Study-wide points: Most donors were white British, females outnumbered males, and clonal diversity was possibly underestimated. Repertoire collection took place solely once the T cell response had peaked. Epitopes outside B.1.351 and B.1.1.7 mutated regions reportedly drew nearly half of spike TCRs.

On this clone: Its target is not known.

The V end lost 10 bases, the J end lost 8 bases, and 18 bases lay between the germline ends. Germline assignment: CDR1 MNHEY and CDR2 SVGAGI. The CDR3 runs to 14 residues. The method was immunoSEQ multiplex PCR; TCRdb's version includes in-frame clones alone and lacks a portion of them. The sample lists roughly 150,000 clones, under 95% seen once, with 1.3% to 1.5% in the top ten. The rearrangement uses TRBV6-5 and TRBJ1-6, with D hard to call. The sequencing used peripheral blood, collected on day 0 of AZD1222 vaccination. This sequence was found in an adult in good health. Here the CDR3 DNA reads TGTGCCACCCGTAATCCGGGCAGTTATTCACCCCTCCACTTT. Its translation is CATRNPGSYSPLHF.